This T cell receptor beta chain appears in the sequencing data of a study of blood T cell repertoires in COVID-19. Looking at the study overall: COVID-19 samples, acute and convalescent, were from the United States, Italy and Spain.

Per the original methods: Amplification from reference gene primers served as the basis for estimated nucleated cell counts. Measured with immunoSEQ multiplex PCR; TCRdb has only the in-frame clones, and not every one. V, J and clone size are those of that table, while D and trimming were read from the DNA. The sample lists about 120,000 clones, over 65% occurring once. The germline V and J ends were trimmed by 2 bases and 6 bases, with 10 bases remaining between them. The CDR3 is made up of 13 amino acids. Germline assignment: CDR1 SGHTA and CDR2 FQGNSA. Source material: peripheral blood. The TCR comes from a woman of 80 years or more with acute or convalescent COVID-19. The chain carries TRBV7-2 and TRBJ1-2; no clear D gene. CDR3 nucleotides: TGTGCCAGCAGCTTAACGAGGCGGGATGGCTACACCTTC. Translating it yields CASSLTRRDGYTF.